This T cell receptor beta chain is from a study of blood T cell repertoires in COVID-19. Whole-study context: Sites in the United States, Italy and Spain provided acute and convalescent COVID-19 samples. Sources were T cells, B-cell-depleted T cells, or PBMCs; the material itself was cDNA or gDNA.

This CDR3 comprises 14 residues. With V trimmed by 7 bases and J by 0 bases, 3 bases remained unmatched. Germline V CDR1 and CDR2: SGHRS, YFSETQ. As originally analysed: Scientists estimated how many nucleated cells there were by amplifying reference gene primers. The table came from immunoSEQ multiplex PCR; TCRdb's copy has only in-frame clones and leaves some out. V and J calls plus clone size are reproduced from that table; the DNA served to infer D and trimming. Of a few hundred thousand clones listed, 70% to 90% are singletons. The TCR sequence derives from a woman in her seventies with acute or convalescent COVID-19. This chain links TRBV5-1 with TRBJ1-2; TRBD1 aligns across 10 bases. The specimen was peripheral blood. The CDR3 sequence: CASGQGDANYGYTF. CDR3 bases: TGCGCCAGCGGACAGGGGGATGCTAACTATGGCTACACCTTC.